Below are 10 T cell receptor beta chains sequenced from a single sample in a study of regulatory T cells in long-lasting Graves disease. Arm-PCR of CDR3 regions and iRepertoire HTBI primers were used to build TCR beta libraries. Each CDR3 protein is one row after TCRdb ran MiXCR on the multiplex PCR reads. Of about 470,000 distinct CDR3 sequences listed, 20% are singletons. The time point denotes: persistent/refractory GD, antithyroid drugs over 5 years with positive TRAb. RNA extracted from PBMCs served as the sequencing template. Here the sequenced sample was peripheral blood mononuclear cells (PBMCs), taken when the disease was refractory, from a patient treated with antithyroid drugs. These receptors all stem from a female donor with Graves disease.

This clonotype was seen only a few times. The CDR3 coding sequence is TGTGCCAGCAGCGTAGATGGGTTCCACGAGCAGTACTTC. Translating gives CASSVDGFHEQYF. The rearrangement uses TRBV9 and TRBJ2-7, with unresolved D. Trimming took off 0 bases at V and 5 bases at J, with 9 bases between the two ends. The V gene's germline CDR1 is SGDLS and CDR2 YYNGEE. This CDR3 is 13 amino acids long. Filled out from reference TRBV9 and TRBJ2-7, the complete variable domain reads DSGVTQTPKHLITATGQRVTLRCSPRSGDLSVYWYQQSLDQGLQFLIQYYNGEERAKGNILERFSAQQFPDLHSELNLSSLELGDSALYFCASSVDGFHEQYFGPGTRLTVT.

This clonotype was counted between two and nine times. The V gene is TRBV12-3 or TRBV12-4, the J gene TRBJ2-7, with TRBD2 matching 9 bases. Trimming at V came to 4 bases and at J to 6 bases, leaving 7 bases not matched to a gene. The CDR3 sequence is 14 residues long. CDR3 loop: CASSYIAGASEQYF. In nucleotides, the CDR3 is TGTGCCAGCAGTTATATAGCGGGAGCATCCGAGCAGTACTTC.

This clonotype was found a few times. This chain links TRBV7-8 with TRBJ2-5; D perhaps matches TRBD1 (6 bases). Germline-derived CDR1 and CDR2 are SGHVS and FQNEAQ. Trimming left V 5 bases short and J 5 bases short, with 24 bases between. This CDR3 is 17 amino acids long. The CDR3 protein is CASSPIPTRGGDETQYF. The CDR3 nucleotides read TGTGCCAGCAGCCCAATCCCTACGCGTGGGGGCGATGAGACCCAGTACTTC.

This clonotype has at least ten counts. The rearrangement uses TRBV5-1 and TRBJ1-2; 7 positions agree with TRBD1. V dropped 0 bases and J dropped 4; count of bases not matched to a gene: 3. From germline, CDR1 is SGHRS and CDR2 YFSETQ. CDR3 length equals 14 residues. The CDR3 nucleotides are TGCGCCAGCAGCTTGGGACAGGGAATCTATGGCTACACCTTC. Protein: CASSLGQGIYGYTF.

For this clonotype: A much bigger clone sits one base away, suggesting this may be a read error. V and J are TRBV11-2 and TRBJ2-5; D not resolved. CDR1 SGHAT and CDR2 FQNNGV come from the germline V gene. This CDR3 is 15 amino acids long. The CDR3 region is CAISLGEGIGETQYF. The CDR3 DNA is TGTGCCATCAGCTTAGGAGAAGGGATCGGGGAGACCCAGTACTTC.

This clonotype was recorded many times. CDR3 in amino acids: CASSYLRGTYGYTF. CDR3 DNA sequence: TGTGCCAGCAGCTATCTCCGGGGTACATATGGCTACACCTTC. The chain employs TRBV5-6 and TRBJ1-2; D remains unclear. Germline loops: CDR1 SGHDT, CDR2 YYEEEE. V shed 3 bases and J shed 5 bases, with 14 bases lying between them. The CDR3 has 14 amino acids.

A remark on this clonotype: Since a much larger clone is just one base distant, this may be a read error. The chain employs TRBV6-6 and TRBJ2-7; no firm D call. Germline CDR1 reads MNHNY; CDR2 reads SVGAGI (reference sequence). This CDR3 is built from 12 residues. Trimming removed 0 bases at V and 6 bases at J, with 6 bases between. The CDR3 DNA sequence: TGTGCCAGCAGTTACTCGGGGATCGAGCAGTACTTC. Protein sequence: CASSYSGIEQYF.

V usage is TRBV7-2 and J usage is TRBJ2-7; 9 bases align to TRBD2. The junction had 12 bases not matched to a gene; V was cut back by 5 bases and J by 4 bases. Per germline, CDR1 SGHTA and CDR2 FQGNSA. The CDR3 runs to 16 residues. CDR3 nucleotide sequence: TGTGCCAGCAGCCTTCCCTTGCTAGCGGGAAAGTACGAGCAGTACTTC. Its translation is CASSLPLLAGKYEQYF.

This clonotype was seen a handful of times. The rearrangement links TRBV19 to TRBJ1-2, with 8 bases matching TRBD1. The CDR3 contains 16 residues. Germline lookup yields CDR1 LNHDA and CDR2 SQIVND (reference sequence). V dropped 4 bases and J dropped 0; count of bases not matched to a gene: 7. The CDR3 spells CASSRTGQRTNYGYTF. CDR3 in DNA: TGTGCCAGTAGTAGGACAGGGCAGAGGACTAACTATGGCTACACCTTC.

In this sample, this clonotype turned up a few times. The V call is TRBV20-1, the J call TRBJ2-3; tentatively, D is TRBD1 or TRBD2 (5 bases each). Trimming took off 5 bases at V and 3 bases at J, with 15 bases between the two ends. Germline V gene lookup returns CDR1 DFQATT and CDR2 SNEGSKA (reference sequence). The CDR3 sequence is 14 residues long. The CDR3 loop reads CSAARRGPTDTQYF. The CDR3 DNA reads TGCAGTGCTGCCCGTAGGGGACCGACAGATACGCAGTATTTT.